Sequencing of this T cell receptor (beta chain) was carried out in a study of OX40 agonist ivuxolimab in advanced cancers. Study-wide background: Those enrolled were 80% to 85% male, with a mean age of roughly 60 years and ages from roughly 23 to 79. A history of anti-PD-1, anti-PD-L1 or anti-CTLA-4 therapy was acceptable, and 40% had some.

Regarding this clone: Its antigen is not identified.

The CDR3 loop spans 18 amino acids. V was trimmed by 1 base and J by 8 bases, leaving 24 bases between them. The germline gives CDR1 SGHTA, CDR2 FQGNSA. Measured with immunoSEQ multiplex PCR; TCRdb has only the in-frame clones, and not every one. Seen here are roughly 76,000 clones, around nine tenths observed once, and the top ten hold about 2%. Study findings and constraints: Low normalized T-cell clonal expansion also characterized some of the nonresponders. Among patients with partial responses at 0.1-3.0 mg/kg, clonal expansion was among the lowest.

The chain couples TRBV7-2 to TRBJ2-4, with D perhaps being TRBD1 or TRBD2 (5 bases each). The input for sequencing was CD4+ or CD8+ T cells sorted from blood, taken in a trial of the OX40 agonist ivuxolimab. The clonotype originates from an adult with an advanced solid tumor such as melanoma, head and neck, liver or kidney cancer. In nucleotides, the CDR3 is TGTGCCAGCAGCTTAGGTCTTACAGGAGGAGCGCTTATGGACATTCAGTACTTC. Protein sequence: CASSLGLTGGALMDIQYF.